One and the same sample provided the 21 T cell receptor beta chains below, sequenced in a study of T cells after yellow fever vaccination. TCRdb re-derived calls from the 5' RACE reads in MiXCR, one entry per CDR3 protein. The sample carries some 300,000 distinct CDR3 sequences, around 8.6% recorded once. Here the sequenced sample was CD4+ T cells sorted from PBMCs, taken 5 days after the yellow fever booster vaccination. These receptors originate from a man aged 18 to 29 who received the YFV17D yellow fever vaccine.

This sequence joins TRBV27 and TRBJ2-7; D perhaps matches TRBD2 (6 bases). V shed 6 bases and J shed 2 bases, with 14 bases lying between them. Germline-derived CDR1 and CDR2 are MNHEY and SMNVEV (reference sequence). CDR3 length equals 14 residues. In DNA form, the CDR3 reads TGTGCCAGCAGGGCTTCCGGGAGAACCTACGAGCAGTACGTC. This sequence encodes CASRASGRTYEQYV.

This clonotype was detected many times. The chain joins TRBV10-3 to TRBJ2-3, with D possibly matching TRBD1 (6 bases). Germline CDR1 is ENHRY and CDR2 is SYGVKD. CDR3 length equals 13 residues. V lost 11 bases and J 1 base, leaving 13 bases between the germline ends. CDR3 residues: CAVRDTGTDTQYF. The DNA for the CDR3 is TGTGCCGTTAGGGACACAGGCACAGATACGCAGTATTTT.

In this sample, this clonotype turned up a few times. The chain links TRBV20-1 to TRBJ1-1, with D possibly matching TRBD1 (6 bases). The V end was cut by 3 bases, the J end by 9 bases, with 11 bases between. CDR3 length equals 11 residues. Germline V CDR1 and CDR2: DFQATT, SNEGSKA (reference sequence). This CDR3 reads CSARRQGQAFF. The CDR3 bases are TGCAGTGCTAGGAGGCAGGGGCAAGCTTTCTTT.

This clonotype came up a few times. This rearrangement joins TRBV6-2 or TRBV6-3 to TRBJ2-7; 7 bases align to TRBD1. The CDR3 spans 15 residues. Losses at the gene ends were 5 bases for V and 0 bases for J; bases not matched to a gene: 7. Germline assignment: CDR1 MNHEY and CDR2 SVGEGT. CDR3 sequence (DNA): TGTGCCAGCAGTGTCAGGGGGTCCACCTCCTACGAGCAGTACTTC. It is translated as CASSVRGSTSYEQYF.

This chain connects TRBV5-1 to TRBJ2-2; TRBD2 might be the D (6 bases). Trimming stripped 7 bases from V and 0 bases from J, with 13 bases between. Germline V gives CDR1 SGHRS, CDR2 YFSETQ. CDR3 size: 15 residues. In nucleotides, the CDR3 is TGCGCCAGCGGGGGGACGTTCGCGAACACCGGGGAGCTGTTTTTT. This codes for CASGGTFANTGELFF.

The chain carries TRBV25-1 and TRBJ1-2, with D unresolved. CDR3 length: 13 amino acids. Germline V gene data show CDR1 as MGHDK and CDR2 as SYGVNS. V shed 2 bases and J shed 8 bases, with 12 bases lying between them. The CDR3 DNA follows: TGTGCCAGCAGTGAAAACCCGGGTTCGGGCTACACCTTC. Amino acid sequence: CASSENPGSGYTF.

This clonotype was detected only a few times. This chain uses TRBV6-2 or TRBV6-3 with TRBJ2-7, with TRBD1 identical over 9 bases. The CDR3 loop spans 13 amino acids. V lost 2 bases to trimming and J lost 7 bases; unmatched junction nucleotides: 3. CDR1 is MNHEY, CDR2 SVGEGT, per germline. DNA for the CDR3: TGTGCCAGCAGTTACCGGGACAGGGCTGAGCAGTACGTC. It yields the protein CASSYRDRAEQYV.

The CDR3 DNA is TGTGCCAGCAGCGTCGACAGGGCCAAGCCCCAGCATTTT. Translating it yields CASSVDRAKPQHF. This chain links TRBV5-6 with TRBJ1-5, with TRBD1 matching 7 bases. Unmatched junction bases numbered 6, after V lost 4 bases and J lost 8 bases. The CDR3 spans 13 residues. CDR1 SGHDT and CDR2 YYEEEE come from the germline V gene.

This sequence joins TRBV6-1 and TRBJ2-1; D is uncertain. Trimming cost V 0 bases and J 4 bases, with 16 bases left between them. The CDR3 contains 17 residues. The germline gives CDR1 MNHNS, CDR2 SASEGT. DNA of the CDR3: TGTGCCAGCAGTGAAGCGCTGACCTCAACGAAATACAATGAGCAGTTCTTC. Amino acids: CASSEALTSTKYNEQFF.

This clonotype was counted a few times. The chain couples TRBV7-2 to TRBJ1-2, with D perhaps TRBD1 (6 bases). Germline values: CDR1 SGHTA, CDR2 FQGNSA. CDR3 size: 13 residues. The V gene lost 4 bases and the J gene lost 5 bases, with 11 bases spanning the gap. The CDR3 loop is CASSWTDLYGYTF. The CDR3, as DNA: TGTGCCAGCAGCTGGACAGACCTTTATGGCTACACCTTC.

The V gene is TRBV20-1, the J gene TRBJ1-6; TRBD1 is a possible D gene (5 bases). V lost 6 bases, J lost 4 bases, and 13 bases lay in between. The CDR3 length is 14 residues. Germline V gives CDR1 DFQATT, CDR2 SNEGSKA (reference sequence). The CDR3 coding sequence is TGCAGTGCATCTGGGGCGGATTATAATTCACCCCTCCACTTT. It translates to CSASGADYNSPLHF.

The gene calls are TRBV18 and TRBJ1-2; D not resolved. V lost 0 bases to trimming and J lost 5 bases, with 13 bases between them. Germline CDR1 reads KGHSH; CDR2 reads LQKENI. CDR3 size: 15 residues. The CDR3 bases are TGTGCCAGCTCACCACCCTCGACTGGATGGTATGGCTACACCTTC. This sequence encodes CASSPPSTGWYGYTF.

CDR3 protein: CAISESLAGLTDTQYF. The CDR3 DNA is TGTGCCATCAGTGAGTCGCTAGCGGGACTCACAGATACGCAGTATTTT. The genes are TRBV10-3 and TRBJ2-3; 9 bases are a match to TRBD2. Germline V gene lookup returns CDR1 ENHRY and CDR2 SYGVKD. This CDR3 comprises 16 residues. With V trimmed by 0 bases and J by 2 bases, 3 bases remained unmatched.

This clonotype occurred many times. The rearrangement uses TRBV4-3 and TRBJ2-1; D ambiguous. The V gene lost 0 bases and the J gene lost 9 bases, with 12 bases spanning the gap. Germline V gene sequence: CDR1 LGHNA, CDR2 YSLEER. There are 14 residues in the CDR3. The CDR3 loop is CASSQEALMGEQFF. In DNA, the CDR3 is TGCGCCAGCAGCCAAGAAGCCCTCATGGGTGAGCAGTTCTTC.

The chain joins TRBV6-2 or TRBV6-3 to TRBJ2-7; D perhaps matches TRBD1 (6 bases). Between the trimmed V and J ends, which lost 8 bases and 2 bases, there was a span of 13 bases. This CDR3 contains 13 residues. Germline CDR1 MNHEY, CDR2 SVGEGT. CDR3 nucleotide sequence: TGTGCCAGCGAGGACAGTGGAGCCTACGAGCAGTACGTC. Encoded protein: CASEDSGAYEQYV.

The chain links TRBV11-1 to TRBJ2-3; 9 nucleotides line up with TRBD1. CDR1 is SGHAT, CDR2 FQDESV, per germline (reference sequence). This CDR3 has 16 residues. The J segment lost 3 bases and the V segment lost 4 bases, leaving 8 bases of the junction unmatched. CDR3 bases: TGTGCCAGCAGCTCGGGGACAGGGAGGGGAACAGATACGCAGTATTTT. It encodes CASSSGTGRGTDTQYF.

V usage is TRBV28 and J usage is TRBJ2-4; TRBD1 is a possible D gene (6 bases). This CDR3 is 13 amino acids long. Trimming removed 0 bases from V and 6 bases from J, with 6 bases in between. Germline values: CDR1 MDHEN, CDR2 SYDVKM. The CDR3 loop is CASSLWTGNIQYF. The CDR3 coding sequence is TGTGCCAGCAGTTTATGGACAGGAAACATTCAGTACTTC. The full variable domain, with the rest looked up from reference TRBV28 and TRBJ2-4, is DVKVTQSSRYLVKRTGEKVFLECVQDMDHENMFWYRQDPGLGLRLIYFSYDVKMKEKGDIPEGYSVSREKKERFSLILESASTNQTSMYLCASSLWTGNIQYFGAGTRLSVL.

This clonotype was detected a few times. The gene calls are TRBV4-3 and TRBJ2-7; D possibly corresponds to TRBD2 (6 bases). V was trimmed by 0 bases and J by 5 bases, leaving 17 bases between them. Per germline, CDR1 LGHNA and CDR2 YSLEER. This CDR3 is built from 16 residues. The CDR3: CASSQDYYRGKDEQYF. The CDR3 coding sequence is TGCGCCAGCAGCCAAGACTATTACCGGGGGAAGGACGAGCAGTACTTC.

In its sample, this clonotype was seen a few times. The genes are TRBV24-1 and TRBJ2-3; no clear D gene. CDR1 is KGHDR, CDR2 SFDVKD, per germline. CDR3 length equals 15 residues. V lost 1 base and J lost 0, with 7 bases in between. The CDR3 DNA is TGTGCCACCAGTGATTTAGGCACAAGCACAGATACGCAGTATTTT. It codes for CATSDLGTSTDTQYF.

This clonotype occurred a few times. The chain employs TRBV7-9 and TRBJ2-5; 9 bases match TRBD1. Germline lookup yields CDR1 SEHNR and CDR2 FQNEAQ (reference sequence). V lost 5 bases, J lost 4 bases, and 5 bases stayed unmatched. The CDR3 covers 14 residues. The CDR3 loop is CASSTYRGLETQYF. CDR3 coding DNA: TGTGCCAGCAGCACCTACAGGGGGCTAGAGACCCAGTACTTC. The whole variable domain, filled in from reference TRBV7-9 and TRBJ2-5, reads DTGVSQNPRHKITKRGQNVTFRCDPISEHNRLYWYRQTLGQGPEFLTYFQNEAQLEKSRLLSDRFSAERPKGSFSTLEIQRTEQGDSAMYLCASSTYRGLETQYFGPGTRLLVL.

Only a few counts were recorded for this clonotype. The rearrangement joins TRBV24-1 to TRBJ2-5; TRBD2 is a possible D gene (5 bases). Germline CDR1 KGHDR, CDR2 SFDVKD. The CDR3 consists of 13 residues. V gave up 2 bases and J gave up 9 bases, with 12 bases separating them. The CDR3 loop is CATSDSSRGSQYF. The CDR3, as DNA: TGTGCCACCAGTGATTCCTCGCGCGGGTCCCAGTACTTC.